This T cell receptor (beta chain) was captured in a study of a mutant IDH1 vaccine in newly diagnosed glioma. The CDR3 runs 13 residues. The germline V gene encodes CDR1 PRHDT and CDR2 FYEKMQ (reference sequence). The germline V and J ends were trimmed by 3 bases and 2 bases, with 8 bases remaining between them. In regard to this clone: Its antigen is as yet unknown.

Time point defined: week 35, safety follow-up. One vaccine dose held 300 ug of mutant IDH1 20-mer peptide and came with topical imiquimod. Repertoires were generated with immunoSEQ multiplex PCR, while TCRdb's copy carries only in-frame clones and drops some. This table has 26,000 or so clones, approximately 82% appearing once. The sequencing used PBMCs, collected from a glioma patient whose treatment included an IDH1 peptide vaccine. The chain has TRBV13 and TRBJ2-7, with D possibly being TRBD1 (6 bases). This clonotype was obtained from a man aged 25 to 45 with glioma. The CDR3 coding sequence is TGTGCCAGCAGCTTTAAGGGGGCCTACGAGCAGTACTTC. It is translated as CASSFKGAYEQYF.